The 7 T cell receptor beta chains given below trace back to one sample, sequenced in a study of radiotherapy plus CTLA-4 blockade in lung cancer. Here immunoSEQ multiplex PCR was the method, and the copy in TCRdb shows in-frame clones only, minus some. The table has fewer than 40,000 clones, roughly 73% seen once. The sample here was peripheral blood, taken from a patient treated with radiotherapy plus ipilimumab. All receptors come from a human donor with non-small cell lung cancer that progressed on radiotherapy plus ipilimumab.

The gene calls are TRBV5-5 and TRBJ1-6, with D perhaps TRBD1 (5 bases). The CDR3 has 15 residues. V lost 3 bases and J lost 9, with 16 bases in between. The germline V gene encodes CDR1 SGHKS and CDR2 YYEKEE (reference sequence). DNA of the CDR3: TGTGCCAGCAGCTCCCTTGGGGCCAGCAGTTCACCCCTCCACTTT. Encoded protein: CASSSLGASSSPLHF.

V usage is TRBV4-1 and J usage is TRBJ2-4; possibly TRBD1 for D (6 bases). This CDR3 has 14 residues. Germline V lookup: CDR1 MGHRA, CDR2 YSYEKL. Deletions cut 2 bases from V and 8 bases from J, with 13 bases between. CDR3 DNA sequence: TGCGCCAGCAGCCAACCCGGGACAATGCACATTCAGTACTTC. Amino acids: CASSQPGTMHIQYF.

This clone turned up a few times. CDR3 loop: CASSDTTGVNEKLFF. The CDR3 coding sequence is TGTGCCAGCAGCGATACAACAGGGGTTAATGAAAAACTGTTTTTT. This chain joins TRBV9 and TRBJ1-4, with 7 bases fitting TRBD1. Germline V gene sequence: CDR1 SGDLS, CDR2 YYNGEE. The V segment lost 3 bases and the J segment 4 bases; nucleotides outside the gene matches: 6. The CDR3 has 15 residues.

This rearrangement joins TRBV6-6 to TRBJ2-3; TRBD2 matches at 7 bases. Losses at the gene ends were 7 bases for V and 3 bases for J; bases not matched to a gene: 7. In germline, CDR1 is MNHNY, CDR2 SVGAGI (reference sequence). The length of the CDR3 is 14 residues. The CDR3 here is CASTPGRGTDTQYF. As DNA, the CDR3 is TGTGCCAGCACCCCGGGGAGGGGAACAGATACGCAGTATTTT.

The chain combines TRBV5-4 with TRBJ2-3, with 11 bases fitting TRBD2. After removal of 6 bases from V and 2 bases from J, the junction contained 8 bases not matched to a gene. The germline V gene encodes CDR1 SGHNT and CDR2 YYREEE (reference sequence). This CDR3 has 16 residues. CDR3 sequence reads: CASNFGTSGNTDTQYF. CDR3 in DNA: TGTGCCAGCAACTTCGGGACTAGCGGTAACACAGATACGCAGTATTTT.

This sequence joins TRBV6-6 and TRBJ1-5; unclear D gene. V shed 10 bases and J shed 3 bases, with 10 bases lying between them. This CDR3 has 12 residues. CDR1 and CDR2 from the germline V gene are MNHNY and SVGAGI (reference sequence). CDR3 region: CATSAANQPQHF. In DNA form, the CDR3 reads TGTGCCACTTCCGCGGCCAATCAGCCCCAGCATTTT.

The chain joins TRBV19 to TRBJ2-5; D is perhaps TRBD2 (7 bases). The V end lost 10 bases, the J end lost 4 bases, and 22 bases lay between the germline ends. The CDR3 loop spans 15 amino acids. Per the germline V gene, CDR1 is LNHDA and CDR2 is SQIVND (reference sequence). Written as DNA, the CDR3 is TGTGCCACCAAGAATGTAGGGGGGGCCTCAGAGACCCAGTACTTC. It is translated as CATKNVGGASETQYF.